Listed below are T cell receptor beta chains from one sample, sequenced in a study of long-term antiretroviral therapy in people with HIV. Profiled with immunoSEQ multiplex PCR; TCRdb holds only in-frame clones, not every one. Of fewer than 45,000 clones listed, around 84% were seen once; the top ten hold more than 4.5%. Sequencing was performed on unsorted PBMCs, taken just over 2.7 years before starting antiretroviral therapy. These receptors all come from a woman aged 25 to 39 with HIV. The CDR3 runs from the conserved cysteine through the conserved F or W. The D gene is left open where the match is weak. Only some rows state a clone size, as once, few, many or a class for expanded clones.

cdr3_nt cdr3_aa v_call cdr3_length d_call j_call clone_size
TGTGCCAGCAGCGTAGGGTTGGTAGGGTCCAGTCGGACTGAAGCTTTCTTT CASSVGLVGSSRTEAFF TRBV9 17 - TRBJ1-1 -
TGTGCCAGCACCTCGGTACGTAACTATGGCTACACCTTC CASTSVRNYGYTF TRBV27 13 - TRBJ1-2 few
TGTGCCTGGAGTGTTGGAAACACCATATATTTT CAWSVGNTIYF TRBV30 11 - TRBJ1-3 -
TGTGCCAGCTCACCCCGGGACAGGGAAGGCGATGAGCAGTTCTTC CASSPRDREGDEQFF TRBV18 15 TRBD1 TRBJ2-1 -
TGTGCCAGCAGTTACAACCGGGGTCGGACTGAAGCTTTCTTT CASSYNRGRTEAFF TRBV27 14 - TRBJ1-1 -
TGTGCCAGCTCACCTCAGACGACGGGACATCGATTAATAGACAATGAGCAGTTCTTC CASSPQTTGHRLIDNEQFF TRBV18 19 - TRBJ2-1 -
TGTGCCAGCAGCTCCGAATCGAGGACGTCCTACGAGCAGTACTTC CASSSESRTSYEQYF TRBV5-5 15 - TRBJ2-7 -
TGTGCCAGCAGCTTAGGAACCGGATTGGGAAACACCATATATTTT CASSLGTGLGNTIYF TRBV11-2 15 - TRBJ1-3 -
TGTGCCAGCAGCCGCCTAGCGGACGAGTCCGGGGAGCTGTTTTTT CASSRLADESGELFF TRBV6-4 15 TRBD2 TRBJ2-2 few
TGCAGCGTAGCCCGGCAAGTACCGGGGGTCACTGAAGCTTTCTTT CSVARQVPGVTEAFF TRBV29-1 15 - TRBJ1-1 -
TGTGCCAGCAGCCAAGGGGGGGGGCTGGATGGCTACACCTTC CASSQGGGLDGYTF TRBV4-2 14 - TRBJ1-2 -
TGTGCCAGCAGCAGTACCGGGGAAAAACTGTTTTTT CASSSTGEKLFF TRBV11-2 12 - TRBJ1-4 -
TGTGCCAGCAGCAACCCACCATCCACAGGGATGGGCTACGAGCAGTACTTC CASSNPPSTGMGYEQYF TRBV21-1 17 - TRBJ2-7 -
TGTGCCAGCAGCCTACTATCGGGCGGGAGGGCCACAGATACGCAGTATTTT CASSLLSGGRATDTQYF TRBV7-8 17 TRBD2 TRBJ2-3 -
TGTGCCAGCAGCTTAGCGGGAGCGAACACCGGGGAGCTGTTTTTT CASSLAGANTGELFF TRBV7-7 15 - TRBJ2-2 -
TGTGCCAGCAGCCAGCCTTTACACAGGACTAGCGGGGGCCCAGCAGGTACGCAGTATTTT CASSQPLHRTSGGPAGTQYF TRBV14 20 TRBD2 TRBJ2-3 -
TGTGCCAGTAGTCCTATAGGGGAAAGGGGCACTGAAGCTTTCTTT CASSPIGERGTEAFF TRBV19 15 - TRBJ1-1 -
TGCGCCAGCAGACTCAGTTCCTACGAGCAGTACTTC CASRLSSYEQYF TRBV5-1 12 - TRBJ2-7 -
TGTGCCAGCAGTTACTCAAGCGGGGGCACAGATACGCAGTATTTT CASSYSSGGTDTQYF TRBV6-6 15 TRBD2 TRBJ2-3 -
TGTGCCAGCACCTCGGACAGGGGGCAAACTTTGAACACTGAAGCTTTCTTT CASTSDRGQTLNTEAFF TRBV2 17 TRBD1 TRBJ1-1 -
TGCAGCGTTGAAGAATCAAGCGGGGGGGAGTACAATGAGCAGTTCTTC CSVEESSGGEYNEQFF TRBV29-1 16 TRBD2 TRBJ2-1 -
TGTGCCAGCACCCAATCCAGGAACACCGGGGAGCTGTTTTTT CASTQSRNTGELFF TRBV6-1 14 - TRBJ2-2 -
TGTGCCAGCAGACTGATTGGGCAGGGCGAGCAGTTCTTC CASRLIGQGEQFF TRBV6-5 13 - TRBJ2-1 once
TGTGCCAGCAGCCAAGCCGGGAGGCAACCTAACTATGGCTACACCTTC CASSQAGRQPNYGYTF TRBV4-2 16 - TRBJ1-2 -
TGTGCCTGGCGGCCCGGCTCTAGATCAGAGCAGTACTTC CAWRPGSRSEQYF TRBV30 13 - TRBJ2-7 -
TGCGCCAGCAGCCGGGGGGAAGGGGCAGATACGCAGTATTTT CASSRGEGADTQYF TRBV4-1 14 - TRBJ2-3 few
TGTGCCAGCAGTACAGGGAGGTCCGGGGAGCTGTTTTTT CASSTGRSGELFF TRBV2 13 - TRBJ2-2 -